The clone carrying this T cell receptor (beta chain) was seen many times. What it binds is not known. Germline V lookup: CDR1 SEHNR, CDR2 FQNEAQ (reference sequence). Between the trimmed V and J ends, which lost 3 bases and 11 bases, there was a span of 10 bases. There are 11 residues in the CDR3. Documented time point: persistent/refractory GD, antithyroid drugs over 5 years with positive TRAb. Researchers made the TCR library from RNA that was extracted from PBMCs. This record comes from a study of regulatory T cells in long-lasting Graves disease. In the study overall: More than 5 years of antithyroid drugs with positive TSH receptor antibodies defined persistent Graves' disease. Findings and caveats of the study: Gene preferences differed: TRBV28, TRBJ1-2, TRBJ2-5 in persistent cases.

Sequencing libraries for TCR beta were prepared with iRepertoire HTBI primers and Arm-PCR of CDR3 regions. TCRdb reprocessed the multiplex PCR reads with MiXCR, giving one entry per CDR3 protein. The table has roughly 400,000 distinct CDR3 sequences, about 21% seen once. The origin of this receptor is a female donor with Graves disease. The sequenced sample was peripheral blood mononuclear cells (PBMCs), obtained when the disease was refractory, from a patient treated with antithyroid drugs. The chain recombines TRBV7-9 with TRBJ1-1; the D is unclear. The CDR3 DNA reads TGTGCCAGCAGCTTCGGACTGCGGGCTTTCTTT. Amino acid sequence: CASSFGLRAFF. Drawing the rest from reference TRBV7-9 and TRBJ1-1, the complete variable domain is DTGVSQNPRHKITKRGQNVTFRCDPISEHNRLYWYRQTLGQGPEFLTYFQNEAQLEKSRLLSDRFSAERPKGSFSTLEIQRTEQGDSAMYLCASSFGLRAFFGQGTRLTVV.